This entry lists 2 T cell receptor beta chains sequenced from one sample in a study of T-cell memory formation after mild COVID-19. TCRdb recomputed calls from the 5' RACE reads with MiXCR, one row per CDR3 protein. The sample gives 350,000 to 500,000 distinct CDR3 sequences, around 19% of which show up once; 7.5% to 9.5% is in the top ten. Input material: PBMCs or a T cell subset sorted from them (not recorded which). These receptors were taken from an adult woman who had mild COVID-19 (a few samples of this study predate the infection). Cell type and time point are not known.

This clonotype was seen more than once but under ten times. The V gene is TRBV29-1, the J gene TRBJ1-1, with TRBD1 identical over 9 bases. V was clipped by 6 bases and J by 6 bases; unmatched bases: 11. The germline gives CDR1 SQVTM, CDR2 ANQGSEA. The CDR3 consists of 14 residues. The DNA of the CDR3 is TGCAGCGTCTTAAAGACAGGGGGGATCGCTGAAGCTTTCTTT. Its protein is CSVLKTGGIAEAFF.

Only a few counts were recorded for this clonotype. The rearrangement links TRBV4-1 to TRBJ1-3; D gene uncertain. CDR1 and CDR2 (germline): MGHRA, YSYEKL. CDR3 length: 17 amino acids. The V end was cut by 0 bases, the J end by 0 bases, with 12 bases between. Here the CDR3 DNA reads TGCGCCAGCAGCCAAGAACGACGGACGACCTCTGGAAACACCATATATTTT. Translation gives CASSQERRTTSGNTIYF.